The 2 T cell receptor beta chains reported below all come from one sample, sequenced in a study of T cell clonality in common variable immunodeficiency. The assay was immunoSEQ multiplex PCR, and TCRdb's table has in-frame clones only and misses some. This table holds 35,000 to 45,000 clones with no singletons; the top ten claim approximately 3%. Sequenced input: peripheral blood mononuclear cells. These receptors all stem from a person between 18 and 70 years old in good health.

This clone was seen many times. CDR3 protein: CSVSTGQNYEQYF. The sequenced CDR3 bases are TGCAGCGTATCGACAGGGCAAAATTACGAG. The chain joins TRBV29-1 to TRBJ2-7, with 7 bases lining up with TRBD1. The read terminates 3 residues before the CDR3 end, so the remaining end is supplied by the germline J gene. This CDR3 contains 13 residues. In germline, CDR1 is SQVTM, CDR2 ANQGSEA. J was trimmed by 4 bases and V by 6 bases; bases with no gene match: 9.

This clone showed up just a few times. Read coverage stops 3 residues before the CDR3 terminus; the germline J gene supplies the remainder. The chain couples TRBV19 to TRBJ1-5, with D perhaps TRBD1 (5 bases). Germline values: CDR1 LNHDA, CDR2 SQIVND (reference sequence). V was shortened by 5 bases and J by 5 bases, with 13 bases between the two germline ends. This CDR3 comprises 14 residues. Incomplete CDR3 DNA: TGTGCCAGTAGTTTCCAGGGTCGGGATCAGCCC. This encodes CASSFQGRDQP. From start to end, the CDR3 is CASSFQGRDQPQHF.